This T cell receptor beta chain was profiled in a study of cytomegalovirus exposure and HLA in healthy donors. Study-wide points: In vitro work confirmed that a few CMV-associated chains recognize CMV antigens. Equally common other TCR beta chains were less clonally expanded than HLA-associated ones, a later analysis found. One variant, a missense change in DCLRE1C, was linked in a later analysis to TCR beta V- and J-gene trimming.

A note on this clone: Antigen: not known.

This CDR3 has 13 amino acids. Trimming shortened V by 4 bases and J by 6 bases, and 12 bases separated the two germline ends. CDR1 and CDR2 (germline): SQVTM, ANQGSEA. PCR involved 60 Vbeta and 13 Jbeta primers. This table comes from immunoSEQ multiplex PCR, and its TCRdb copy is limited to in-frame clones, with some not included. The table shows 100,000 to 150,000 clones, with roughly three quarters occurring only once. Source material: PBMCs. The clonotype originates from a woman aged 30 to 39 in good health and CMV-seronegative. This chain uses TRBV29-1 with TRBJ1-4, with D perhaps TRBD1 (5 bases). This chain's CDR3 is CSVADRLYEKLFF. As DNA, the CDR3 is TGCAGCGTTGCTGACAGATTGTATGAAAAACTGTTTTTT.